A single T cell receptor beta chain is shown here with its context. These data originate in a study of OX40 agonist ivuxolimab in advanced cancers. About the study: Three patients showed partial responses: one hepatocellular carcinoma and two cutaneous melanoma cases.

The germline V and J ends were trimmed by 5 bases and 6 bases, with 13 bases remaining between them. Looked up from germline, CDR1 is MNHNS and CDR2 is SASEGT. The length of the CDR3 is 13 residues. Measured with immunoSEQ multiplex PCR; TCRdb has only the in-frame clones, and not every one. The sample contains tens of thousands of clones, over 70% of which appear only once. The sequenced sample was CD4+ or CD8+ T cells sorted from blood, obtained in a trial of the OX40 agonist ivuxolimab. The V and J genes are TRBV6-1 and TRBJ1-2, with a weak D call TRBD1 (5 bases). This receptor was identified in an adult with an advanced solid tumor such as melanoma, head and neck, liver or kidney cancer. This CDR3 reads CASSRAGRNGYTF. CDR3 bases: TGTGCCAGCAGTCGGGCAGGGAGGAATGGCTACACCTTC.